The 12 T cell receptor beta chains below come from one sample, sequenced in a study of identical twins. TCRdb reanalysed the 5' RACE reads using MiXCR and keeps one entry per CDR3 protein. The sample consists of around 370,000 distinct CDR3 sequences, around 9.7% of them appearing once. Input material: naive T cells sorted from blood. The receptors derive from a woman aged 50 to 60 in good health.

The gene calls are TRBV29-1 and TRBJ2-1, with 9 bases that match TRBD2. V lost 7 bases, J lost 1 base, and 2 bases stayed unmatched. Germline V gene data show CDR1 as SQVTM and CDR2 as ANQGSEA. This CDR3 contains 13 residues. In DNA, the CDR3 is TGCAGCGGGACTAGCGCATCCTACAATGAGCAGTTCTTC. Translation gives CSGTSASYNEQFF.

The chain combines TRBV24-1 with TRBJ2-2; 15 nucleotides line up with TRBD2. In germline, CDR1 is KGHDR, CDR2 SFDVKD. The CDR3 extends over 19 amino acids. Trimming at V came to 1 base and at J to 4 bases, leaving 6 bases not matched to a gene. Here the CDR3 reads CATSDFWTSGRAFTGELFF. CDR3 bases: TGTGCCACCAGTGATTTTTGGACTAGCGGGAGGGCCTTCACCGGGGAGCTGTTTTTT.

The gene calls are TRBV6-6 and TRBJ1-2, with D possibly being TRBD1 (6 bases). V was trimmed by 8 bases and J by 2 bases, leaving 15 bases between them. Germline CDR1 reads MNHNY; CDR2 reads SVGAGI (reference sequence). This CDR3 region has 14 residues. The CDR3 loop is CASLGGGSNYGYTF. The CDR3, as DNA: TGTGCCAGCTTAGGGGGGGGATCGAACTATGGCTACACCTTC.

This clonotype showed up many times. The CDR3 DNA reads TGTGCCAGCAGCCAAGATCTTGTAGTGACAGGGTCCGGGGAGCTGTTTTTT. Translation gives CASSQDLVVTGSGELFF. The gene calls are TRBV3-1 and TRBJ2-2, with 7 bases fitting TRBD1. The CDR3 sequence is 17 residues long. The junction had 10 bases not matched to a gene; V was cut back by 0 bases and J by 6 bases. Germline lookup yields CDR1 LGHDT and CDR2 YNNKEL (reference sequence). Together with reference TRBV3-1 and TRBJ2-2, the CDR3 gives the full variable domain: DTAVSQTPKYLVTQMGNDKSIKCEQNLGHDTMYWYKQDSKKFLKIMFSYNNKELIINETVPNRFSPKSPDKAHLNLHINSLELGDSAVYFCASSQDLVVTGSGELFFGEGSRLTVL.

This clonotype occurred a few times. The chain employs TRBV5-1 and TRBJ2-1; possibly TRBD1 or TRBD2 for D (7 bases each). In germline, CDR1 is SGHRS, CDR2 YFSETQ. This CDR3 spans 14 amino acids. V was clipped by 2 bases and J by 12 bases, with 18 bases between them. The CDR3 is CASSLITGEGGQFF. DNA of the CDR3: TGCGCCAGCAGCTTAATTACAGGGGAGGGGGGGCAGTTCTTC.

In this sample, this clonotype turned up many times. The J gene is TRBJ2-7, the V gene TRBV5-1; D gene ambiguous. The CDR3 runs 15 residues. CDR1 SGHRS and CDR2 YFSETQ come from the germline V gene. Trimming stripped 0 bases from V and 7 bases from J, with 17 bases between. CDR3 coding DNA: TGCGCCAGCAGCTTGGTTTCGATTTCCACTTCGGAGCAGTACTTC. Translation: CASSLVSISTSEQYF.

This clonotype has at least ten counts. The chain is built from TRBV6-5 and TRBJ2-7; the D gene is possibly TRBD1 (5 bases). Deletions cut 0 bases from V and 4 bases from J, with 10 bases between. This CDR3 spans 14 amino acids. CDR1 is MNHEY, CDR2 SVGAGI, per germline. CDR3 amino acids: CASSYSTVPYEQYF. For the CDR3, the DNA is TGTGCCAGCAGTTACTCGACAGTCCCTTACGAGCAGTACTTC.

The gene calls are TRBV24-1 and TRBJ2-1; no definite D call. This CDR3 spans 12 amino acids. The V gene's germline CDR1 is KGHDR and CDR2 SFDVKD. V lost 0 bases to trimming and J lost 6 bases, with 2 bases between them. CDR3 in DNA: TGTGCCACCAGTGATTTGACCAATGAGCAGTTCTTC. Translated, it gives CATSDLTNEQFF.

This clonotype was observed a handful of times. J is TRBJ2-1 and V is TRBV30; D is possibly TRBD2 (6 bases). The germline V gene encodes CDR1 GTSNPN and CDR2 SVGIG (reference sequence). CDR3 size: 16 residues. V lost 2 bases and J lost 5, with 19 bases in between. CDR3 DNA: TGTGCCTGGAGTATTCGAATGGGGGGATCGAACAATGAGCAGTTCTTC. Residues: CAWSIRMGGSNNEQFF.

The table lists this clonotype with many counts. The rearrangement links TRBV20-1 to TRBJ2-2; the D call may be TRBD1 or TRBD2 (6 bases each). The CDR3 totals 17 residues. V was trimmed by 1 base and J by 1 base, leaving 16 bases between them. Germline CDR1 and CDR2: DFQATT and SNEGSKA (reference sequence). The CDR3 coding sequence is TGCAGTGCTAGAGGGAGGCGGGACACTAAGAACACCGGGGAGCTGTTTTTT. As protein: CSARGRRDTKNTGELFF.

V and J are TRBV21-1 and TRBJ2-5. TRBV21-1 is described as a pseudogene. The CDR3 contains 12 residues. The CDR3 region has the DNA TGTGCCAGCACCTCAACCCAAGAGACCCAGTACTTC. Translating gives CASTSTQETQYF.

This clonotype was observed many times. The chain employs TRBV24-1 and TRBJ2-7; a weak D match, TRBD2 (6 bases). CDR3 length: 14 residues. CDR1 and CDR2 (germline): KGHDR, SFDVKD. Trimming took 4 bases from V and 3 from J, leaving 12 bases between them. CDR3 nucleotide sequence: TGTGCCACCAGTGACACGGGAGAAGGCTACGAGCAGTACTTC. This sequence encodes CATSDTGEGYEQYF.